These T cell receptor beta chains were read from a single sample in a study of blood T cell repertoires in COVID-19. Assay: immunoSEQ multiplex PCR; the TCRdb copy retains only in-frame clones and omits some. The sample includes 200,000 to 250,000 clones, over 75% of them seen just once. The specimen was PBMCs or T cells enriched from blood (not recorded which). These TCRs come from a young man with acute COVID-19. Each CDR3 is given with its conserved first and last residue. The D gene is left open where the match is weak. Where a row states a size, it is once, few, many or the class of an expanded clone; other rows omit it.

D gene,V gene,clone size,J gene,CDR3 DNA,CDR3 protein
TRBD2,TRBV2,-,TRBJ2-3,TGTGCCAGCAGTCGATCCTTAGCGGGGGGCACAGATACGCAGTATTTT,CASSRSLAGGTDTQYF
-,TRBV12-3/TRBV12-4,-,TRBJ2-5,TGTGCCAGCAGTCCCGGAGGGACCCAGTACTTC,CASSPGGTQYF
-,TRBV28,once,TRBJ1-1,TGTGCCAGCCAAAGCGGGGGGGCGGCACCTGAAGCTTTCTTT,CASQSGGAAPEAFF
-,TRBV30,-,TRBJ2-3,TGTGCCTGGAGATTGACAGGCACAGATACGCAGTATTTT,CAWRLTGTDTQYF
TRBD1,TRBV28,-,TRBJ1-1,TGTGCCAGCAGAAAACCGGGACAGGGGAAATGGGGGACTGAAGCTTTCTTT,CASRKPGQGKWGTEAFF
TRBD1,TRBV2,-,TRBJ1-5,TGTGCCAGCAGAAGTAGCACAGGGGGTCATCAGCCCCAGCATTTT,CASRSSTGGHQPQHF
-,TRBV19,-,TRBJ1-6,TGTGCCAGTAGTATAGCACCCCAGGGTTATTCACCCCTCCACTTT,CASSIAPQGYSPLHF
TRBD2,TRBV27,-,TRBJ2-1,TGTGCCAGCAGTTTAGGGCTAGCGGGGGGGCCAGGGGTAGGTGAGCAGTTCTTC,CASSLGLAGGPGVGEQFF
TRBD1,TRBV9,-,TRBJ1-1,TGTGCCAGCAGCGCCGGACAGGGGGACACTGAAGCTTTCTTT,CASSAGQGDTEAFF
-,TRBV30,-,TRBJ1-6,TGTGCCTGGAGTGTAGGCCACCTAGCTGCGGCTCGCTCTAATTCACCCCTCCACTTT,CAWSVGHLAAARSNSPLHF
TRBD2,TRBV3-1/TRBV3-2,-,TRBJ2-1,TGTGCCAGCAGCCAGACTAGCGGGGGGCGGCGTTTCTTC,CASSQTSGGRRFF
-,TRBV15,-,TRBJ1-3,TGTGCCACCAGCTTCGACCTACAGATCTCTGGAAACACCATATATTTT,CATSFDLQISGNTIYF
-,TRBV29-1,-,TRBJ2-7,TGCAGCGTGGCCCCCCGACAGCCATACGAGCAGTACTTC,CSVAPRQPYEQYF
TRBD1,TRBV6-2/TRBV6-3,-,TRBJ1-3,TGTGCCAGCAGTTACAATTCACCGGGACAGGGTATCTCTGGAAACACCATATATTTT,CASSYNSPGQGISGNTIYF
-,TRBV6-2/TRBV6-3,-,TRBJ2-2,TGTGCCAGCAGTTACCCGAGATGGGTGGCAGGCCCCGGGGAGCTGTTTTTT,CASSYPRWVAGPGELFF
TRBD2,TRBV7-2,-,TRBJ2-5,TGTGCCAGCAGCCTATCCCGGACTAGCGGGGAGACCCAGTACTTC,CASSLSRTSGETQYF
TRBD1,TRBV24-1,few,TRBJ1-2,TGTGCCACCAGTGATTGGACAGGGGGATACACCTTC,CATSDWTGGYTF
-,TRBV7-2,-,TRBJ1-2,TGTGCCAGCAGTCCCCCCAGGGTGGGCAACTATGGCTACACCTTC,CASSPPRVGNYGYTF
-,TRBV10-3,-,TRBJ1-6,TGTGCCATCAGTGAGTCGGGAGGGCATAATTCACCCCTCCACTTT,CAISESGGHNSPLHF
TRBD1,TRBV27,once,TRBJ2-5,TGTGCCAGCAGTCTCACGACAGGGGGAGAGACCCAGTACTTC,CASSLTTGGETQYF
-,TRBV4-1,-,TRBJ2-7,TGCGCCAGCAGCCAAGATTATCTAGAAAGCTCCTACGAGCAGTACTTC,CASSQDYLESSYEQYF
-,TRBV9,-,TRBJ1-3,TGTGCCAGCAGCCTACAGGGTGCAGGAAACACCATATATTTT,CASSLQGAGNTIYF
-,TRBV2,-,TRBJ1-1,TGTGCCAGCAGTGATAGAAGGAGAGAAGCTTTCTTT,CASSDRRREAFF
-,TRBV28,-,TRBJ1-3,TGTGCCAGCAGTTTCCCGTCTGGAAACACCATATATTTT,CASSFPSGNTIYF
TRBD1,TRBV6-5,-,TRBJ1-1,TGTGCCAGCAGGAGGGGACAGCCGAACACTGAAGCTTTCTTT,CASRRGQPNTEAFF
-,TRBV10-2,-,TRBJ2-6,TGCGCCAGCAGTGAGGACAGTACCTCTGGGGCCAACGTCCTGACTTTC,CASSEDSTSGANVLTF
-,TRBV6-5,-,TRBJ2-2,TGTGCCAGCAGTTACACTTTCCAAGGAGGGGCCGGGGAGCTGTTTTTT,CASSYTFQGGAGELFF
TRBD1,TRBV12-3/TRBV12-4,-,TRBJ1-1,TGTGCCAGCGGGACAGCCCACACTGAAGCTTTCTTT,CASGTAHTEAFF
TRBD2,TRBV6-2/TRBV6-3,-,TRBJ2-5,TGTGCCAGCAGTTATGGCTGGGGCGGGGGGGTGACCCAGTACTTC,CASSYGWGGGVTQYF
TRBD2,TRBV30,-,TRBJ2-5,TGTGCCTGGAGTGTAGCCCGGGGGGGAGAGACCCAGTACTTC,CAWSVARGGETQYF
-,TRBV7-9,-,TRBJ1-1,TGTGCCAGCAGCTTGGGGGGGATGAACACTGAAGCTTTCTTT,CASSLGGMNTEAFF
-,TRBV6-4,few,TRBJ1-6,TGTGCCAGCAGTTTGTCCGACGGAGATAATTCACCCCTCCACTTT,CASSLSDGDNSPLHF
-,TRBV29-1,-,TRBJ2-3,TGCAGCGTTGAAGAAGGACTCGGTACGCAGTATTTT,CSVEEGLGTQYF
-,TRBV11-2,-,TRBJ1-1,TGTGCCAGCAGCCTGACGGGATCTGGTGAAGCTTTCTTT,CASSLTGSGEAFF
TRBD1,TRBV18,-,TRBJ1-3,TGTGCCAGCTCACCAGGGACAGGCTTCAGCTCTGGAAACACCATATATTTT,CASSPGTGFSSGNTIYF
-,TRBV18,-,TRBJ2-6,TGTGCCAGCTCACCAGACATCTCTGGGGCCAACGTCCTGACTTTC,CASSPDISGANVLTF
-,TRBV5-1,-,TRBJ2-3,TGCGCCAGCAGGTTAGACGGGGGTTCAGATACGCAGTATTTT,CASRLDGGSDTQYF
TRBD1,TRBV27,-,TRBJ2-1,TGTGCCAGCAGCAACCAGGGGGTTGAGCAGTTCTTC,CASSNQGVEQFF
-,TRBV5-1,-,TRBJ2-1,TGCGCCAGCAGCCCAGGGGGTCGGGAGTCCTACAATGAGCAGTTCTTC,CASSPGGRESYNEQFF
TRBD1,TRBV5-5,-,TRBJ1-2,TGTGCCAGCAGCTTAGACAGGGGCTATGGCTACACCTTC,CASSLDRGYGYTF
-,TRBV5-4,-,TRBJ2-2,TGTGCCAGCAGCTTAGGGGGTACTTCGAACACCGGGGAGCTGTTTTTT,CASSLGGTSNTGELFF
-,TRBV6-1,-,TRBJ1-5,TGTGCCAGCAGTGAATTTCCAGAAAACAGGGTGGAGCAGCCCCAGCATTTT,CASSEFPENRVEQPQHF
-,TRBV3-1/TRBV3-2,-,TRBJ1-2,TGTGCCAGCAGCCCTACAGGGAGCTATGGCTACACCTTC,CASSPTGSYGYTF
-,TRBV28,-,TRBJ2-1,TGTGCCTCACAGGTCCGCTCCTACAATGAGCAGTTCTTC,CASQVRSYNEQFF
-,TRBV12-5,-,TRBJ1-1,TGTGCTAGTGGTCCGGACACGGGGGGCACTGAAGCTTTCTTT,CASGPDTGGTEAFF
-,TRBV28,-,TRBJ1-1,TGTGCCAGCACTCTCGGGACTGGGAAAACTGAAGCTTTCTTT,CASTLGTGKTEAFF
TRBD2,TRBV6-5,-,TRBJ2-5,TGTGCCAGCAGTTTGGGACTAGCGGCTTCTCAAGAGACCCAGTACTTC,CASSLGLAASQETQYF
TRBD1,TRBV6-1,few,TRBJ1-2,TGTGCCAGCAGTGATACTTCCGGGACAGGGATCCCCTATGGCTACACCTTC,CASSDTSGTGIPYGYTF
TRBD1,TRBV14,few,TRBJ1-6,TGTGCCAGCAGCCGGGGACAGGGGCCCTTTTCACCCCTCCACTTT,CASSRGQGPFSPLHF